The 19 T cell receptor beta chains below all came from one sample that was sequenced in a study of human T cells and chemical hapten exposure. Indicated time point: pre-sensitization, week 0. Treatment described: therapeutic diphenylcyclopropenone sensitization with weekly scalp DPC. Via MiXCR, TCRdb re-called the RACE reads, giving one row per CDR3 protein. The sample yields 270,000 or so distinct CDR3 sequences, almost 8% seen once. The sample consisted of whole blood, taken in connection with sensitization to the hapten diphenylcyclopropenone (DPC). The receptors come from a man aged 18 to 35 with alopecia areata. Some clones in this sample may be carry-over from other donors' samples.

The CDR3 sequence is CASSYSILLVNSGANVLTF. CDR3 bases: TGTGCCAGCAGTTACTCGATTCTCCTAGTCAACTCTGGGGCCAACGTCCTGACTTTC. The chain combines TRBV6-5 with TRBJ2-6; the D is unclear. V gave up 0 bases and J gave up 0 bases, with 15 bases separating them. Germline CDR1 and CDR2: MNHEY and SVGAGI. The CDR3 has 19 residues.

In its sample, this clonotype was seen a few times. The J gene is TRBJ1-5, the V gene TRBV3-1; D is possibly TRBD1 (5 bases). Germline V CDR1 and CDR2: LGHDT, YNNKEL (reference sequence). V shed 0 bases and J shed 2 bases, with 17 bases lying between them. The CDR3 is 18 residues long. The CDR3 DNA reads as TGTGCCAGCAGCCAAGACCCTATTTGGGACGGGGGCAATCAGCCCCAGCATTTT. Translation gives CASSQDPIWDGGNQPQHF.

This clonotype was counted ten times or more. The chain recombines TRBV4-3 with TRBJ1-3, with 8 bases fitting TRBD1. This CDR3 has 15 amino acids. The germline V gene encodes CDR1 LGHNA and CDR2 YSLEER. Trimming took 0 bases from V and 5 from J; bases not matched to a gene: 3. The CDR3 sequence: CASSQERQGRNTIYF. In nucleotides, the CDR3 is TGCGCCAGCAGCCAAGAAAGACAGGGGAGAAACACCATATATTTT.

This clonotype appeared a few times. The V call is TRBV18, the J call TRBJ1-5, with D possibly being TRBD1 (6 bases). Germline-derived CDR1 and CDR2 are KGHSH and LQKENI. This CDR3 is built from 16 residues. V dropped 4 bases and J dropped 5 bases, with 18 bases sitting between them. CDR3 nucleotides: TGTGCCAGCTCACTTCGAACCGGGACAAACTATCAGCCCCAGCATTTT. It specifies CASSLRTGTNYQPQHF.

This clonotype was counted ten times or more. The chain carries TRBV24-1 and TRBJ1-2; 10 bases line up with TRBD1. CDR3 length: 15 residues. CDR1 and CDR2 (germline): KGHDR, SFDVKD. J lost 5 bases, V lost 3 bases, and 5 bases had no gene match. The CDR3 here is CATSDPRGQGYGYTF. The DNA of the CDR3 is TGTGCCACCAGTGATCCAAGGGGACAGGGGTATGGCTACACCTTC.

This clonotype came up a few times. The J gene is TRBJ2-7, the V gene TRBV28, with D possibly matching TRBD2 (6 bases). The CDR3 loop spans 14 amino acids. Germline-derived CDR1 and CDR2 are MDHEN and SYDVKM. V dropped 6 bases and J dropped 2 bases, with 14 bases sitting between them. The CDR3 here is CASSPLWGAYEQYF. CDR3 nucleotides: TGTGCCAGCAGCCCACTCTGGGGGGCCTACGAGCAGTACTTC.

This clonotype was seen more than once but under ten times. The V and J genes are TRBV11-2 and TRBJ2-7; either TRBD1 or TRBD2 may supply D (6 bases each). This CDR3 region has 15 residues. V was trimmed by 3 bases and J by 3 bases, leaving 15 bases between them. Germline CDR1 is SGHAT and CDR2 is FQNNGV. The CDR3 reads CASSLPGGGLYEQYF. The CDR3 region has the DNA TGTGCCAGCAGCTTGCCCGGGGGCGGTCTCTACGAGCAGTACTTC.

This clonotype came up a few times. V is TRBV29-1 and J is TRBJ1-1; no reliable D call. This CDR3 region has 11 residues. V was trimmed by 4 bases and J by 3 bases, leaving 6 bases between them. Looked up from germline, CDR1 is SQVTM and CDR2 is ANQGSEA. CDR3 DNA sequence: TGCAGCGTTGTCCGGGACACTGAAGCTTTCTTT. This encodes CSVVRDTEAFF.

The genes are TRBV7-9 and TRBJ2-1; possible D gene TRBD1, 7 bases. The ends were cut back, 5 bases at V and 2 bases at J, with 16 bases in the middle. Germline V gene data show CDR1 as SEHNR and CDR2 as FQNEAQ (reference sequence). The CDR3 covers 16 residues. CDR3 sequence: CASSPTRQGPYNEQFF. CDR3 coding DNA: TGTGCCAGCAGCCCGACTAGACAGGGACCCTACAATGAGCAGTTCTTC.

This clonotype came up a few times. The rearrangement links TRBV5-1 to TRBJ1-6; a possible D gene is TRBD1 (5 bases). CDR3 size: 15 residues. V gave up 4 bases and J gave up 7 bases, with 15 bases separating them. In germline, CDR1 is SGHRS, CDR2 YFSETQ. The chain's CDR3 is CASSGDLGQNSPLHF. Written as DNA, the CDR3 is TGCGCCAGCAGCGGGGACCTCGGTCAGAATTCACCCCTCCACTTT.

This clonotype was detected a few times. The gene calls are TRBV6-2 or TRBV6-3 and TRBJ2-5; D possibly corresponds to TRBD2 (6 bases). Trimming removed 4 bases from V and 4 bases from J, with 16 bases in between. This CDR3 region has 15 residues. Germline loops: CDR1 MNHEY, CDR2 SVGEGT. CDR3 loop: CASSSQTSFAETQYF. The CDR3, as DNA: TGTGCCAGCAGTTCGCAGACTAGTTTCGCAGAGACCCAGTACTTC.

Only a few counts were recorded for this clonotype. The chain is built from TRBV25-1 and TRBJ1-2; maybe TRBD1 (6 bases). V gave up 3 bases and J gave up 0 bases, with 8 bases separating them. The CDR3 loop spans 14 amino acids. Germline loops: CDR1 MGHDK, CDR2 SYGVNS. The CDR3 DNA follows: TGTGCCAGCAGTGATCCAGGGGCTAACTATGGCTACACCTTC. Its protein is CASSDPGANYGYTF.

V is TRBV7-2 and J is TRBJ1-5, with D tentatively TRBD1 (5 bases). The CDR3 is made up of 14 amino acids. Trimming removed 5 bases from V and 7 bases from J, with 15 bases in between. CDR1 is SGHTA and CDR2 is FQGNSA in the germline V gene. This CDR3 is CASSEAPWGQPQHF. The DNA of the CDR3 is TGTGCCAGCAGCGAGGCCCCCTGGGGCCAGCCCCAGCATTTT.

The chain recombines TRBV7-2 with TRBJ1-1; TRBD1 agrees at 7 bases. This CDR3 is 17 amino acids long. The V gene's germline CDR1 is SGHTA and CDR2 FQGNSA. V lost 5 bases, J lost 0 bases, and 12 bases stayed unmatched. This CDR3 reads CASSQGGTVYLNTEAFF. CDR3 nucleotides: TGTGCCAGCAGCCAAGGCGGGACAGTATACCTGAACACTGAAGCTTTCTTT. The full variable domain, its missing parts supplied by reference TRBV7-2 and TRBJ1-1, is GAGVSQSPSNKVTEKGKDVELRCDPISGHTALYWYRQSLGQGLEFLIYFQGNSAPDKSGLPSDRFSAERTGGSVSTLTIQRTQQEDSAVYLCASSQGGTVYLNTEAFFGQGTRLTVV.

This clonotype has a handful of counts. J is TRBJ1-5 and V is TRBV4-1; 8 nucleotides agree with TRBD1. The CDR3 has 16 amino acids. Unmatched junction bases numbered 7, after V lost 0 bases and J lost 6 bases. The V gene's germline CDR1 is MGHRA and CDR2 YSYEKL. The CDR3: CASSQDEQGVGQPQHF. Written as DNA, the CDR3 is TGCGCCAGCAGCCAAGATGAACAGGGGGTGGGTCAGCCCCAGCATTTT.

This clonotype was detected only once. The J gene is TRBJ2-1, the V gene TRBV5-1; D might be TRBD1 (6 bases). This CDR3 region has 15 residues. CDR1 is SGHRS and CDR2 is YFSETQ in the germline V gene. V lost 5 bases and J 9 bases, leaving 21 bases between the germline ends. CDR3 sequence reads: CASSSRTDRFGEQFF. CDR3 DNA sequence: TGCGCCAGCAGTAGTAGGACAGACAGGTTCGGTGAGCAGTTCTTC.

The CDR3 protein is CASSYRDRATELFF. For the CDR3, the DNA is TGTGCCAGCAGCTACCGGGACAGGGCTACAGAACTGTTTTTT. J is TRBJ1-4 and V is TRBV11-2; the match to TRBD1 covers 9 bases. The CDR3 consists of 14 residues. Germline CDR1 reads SGHAT; CDR2 reads FQNNGV. The J segment lost 12 bases and the V segment lost 4 bases, leaving 9 bases of the junction unmatched.

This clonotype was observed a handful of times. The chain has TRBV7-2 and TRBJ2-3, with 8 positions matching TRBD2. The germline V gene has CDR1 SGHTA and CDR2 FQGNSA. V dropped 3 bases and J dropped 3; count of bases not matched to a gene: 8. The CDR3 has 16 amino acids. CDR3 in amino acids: CASSFLAGGGTDTQYF. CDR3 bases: TGTGCCAGCAGCTTTCTTGCGGGGGGAGGGACAGATACGCAGTATTTT.

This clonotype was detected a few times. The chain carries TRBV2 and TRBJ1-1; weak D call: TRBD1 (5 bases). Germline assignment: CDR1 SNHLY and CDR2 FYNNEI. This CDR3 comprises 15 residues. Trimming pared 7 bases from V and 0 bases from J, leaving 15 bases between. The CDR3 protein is CASTSRQGMNTEAFF. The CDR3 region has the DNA TGTGCCAGCACATCGAGGCAGGGCATGAACACTGAAGCTTTCTTT.